This entry describes one T cell receptor beta chain. The repertoire was sequenced with immunoSEQ multiplex PCR; TCRdb's copy has only in-frame clones and lacks some. The repertoire includes roughly 80,000 clones, about nine tenths of them detected once, and over 8.5% sits in the top ten. This record belongs to a study of blood T cell repertoires in COVID-19. Study details: Samples taken during acute and convalescent COVID-19 were collected in the United States, Italy and Spain.

With V trimmed by 4 bases and J by 0 bases, 11 bases remained unmatched. The CDR3 contains 18 residues. Germline V CDR1 and CDR2: SEHNR, FQNEAQ (reference sequence). The sequenced sample was peripheral blood. The rearrangement joins TRBV7-9 to TRBJ1-3; 8 bases match TRBD1. The TCR originated in a human donor in a cohort sampled during active COVID-19. Here the CDR3 DNA reads TGTGCCAGCAGCTGGGGACAGGAGTTTACGAGCTCTGGAAACACCATATATTTT. As protein: CASSWGQEFTSSGNTIYF.